This T cell receptor beta chain appears in the sequencing data of a study of T cells in Graves' hyperthyroidism and ophthalmopathy. At least 3 on the Clinical Activity Score was recorded for ophthalmopathy patients, who also had NOSPECS grade at least 4 and duration under 3 months. For the diagnoses, clinical symptoms, serum thyroxine and TRAb, thyroid ultrasound and orbital computed tomography were used. The TCR beta CDR3 regions underwent amplification using RNA transcripts as the source. HTBI primers were the set used in a first-round RT-PCR of the TCR CDR3. TCRdb redid the calling of the multiplex PCR reads with MiXCR, one entry per CDR3 protein. The sample has about 500,000 distinct CDR3 sequences, 16% seen once. Of note for this clonotype: An end of the junction does not agree with germline; a read error may underlie this.

The CDR3 has 13 residues. Germline CDR1 and CDR2: SGHRS and YFSETQ. This receptor was taken from a woman aged 25-40 years with Graves' ophthalmopathy. The sequenced material came from blood. The V gene is TRBV5-1, the J gene TRBJ1-5, with D tentatively TRBD1 (5 bases). The DNA for the CDR3 is TGTGCCAGCAGCTTGACGGGGGTTCAGCCCCAGCATTTT. It translates to CASSLTGVQPQHF.